This TCR beta chain was sequenced in a study of neurological immune-mediated disorders. Study-level results: The greatest TCR clonal expansion appeared in HTLV-1-associated myelopathy and the smallest, falling below healthy controls, in multiple sclerosis.

On this clonotype itself: The antigen is undetermined.

Between the trimmed V and J ends, which lost 7 bases and 2 bases, there was a span of 18 bases. Germline V gene data show CDR1 as SGHVS and CDR2 as FQNEAQ. The CDR3 loop spans 16 amino acids. Time point given: longitudinal time-point 1 (baseline). PBMCs numbering 2 million and stored at -80 C yielded the unsorted libraries. A 10-nucleotide random UMI tagged transcripts in template-switch 5'RACE cDNA synthesis. A single record per CDR3 protein comes from TCRdb applying MiXCR to the 5' RACE reads. The table records tens of thousands of distinct CDR3 sequences, over 8.5% of them present only once. This sequence originates from a male donor with HTLV-1-associated myelopathy (HAM/TSP). The J gene is TRBJ1-3, the V gene TRBV7-8; D is uncertain. Specimen: PBMCs. This CDR3 reads CASTQIEGIAGNTIYF. Here the CDR3 DNA reads TGTGCCAGCACCCAAATCGAGGGAATCGCTGGAAACACCATATATTTT. The full variable domain, in which reference TRBV7-8 and TRBJ1-3 provide the parts outside the CDR3, is GAGVSQSPRYKVAKRGQDVALRCDPISGHVSLFWYQQALGQGPEFLTYFQNEAQLDKSGLPSDRFFAERPEGSVSTLKIQRTQQEDSAVYLCASTQIEGIAGNTIYFGEGSWLTVV.